This T cell receptor beta chain was obtained from a study of shared clonotypes between healthy human individuals. On this clone itself: Its target is unknown.

Germline values: CDR1 SGDLS, CDR2 YYNGEE. This CDR3 has 15 residues. V was shortened by 0 bases and J by 0 bases, with 8 bases between the two germline ends. For every subset, genomic DNA was evenly distributed across several immunoSEQ plates. Method: immunoSEQ multiplex PCR; TCRdb's copy keeps in-frame clones and lacks some. The sample includes some 500,000 clones, about 96% seen only once; the top ten take about 0.064%. Study results and caveats: Only a few donors were included, so the genetic and exposure-history diversity represented was limited. Naive subsets tended to show greater estimated richness than memory subsets.

The donor population consisted of healthy HIV-negative adults with no recent acute infections or vaccinations. The chain combines TRBV9 with TRBJ2-3; unclear D gene. Sample: naive CD4+ T cells sorted from blood. Regarding subset: CD45RA+ positively selected. This TCR was sampled from a woman in her 30s in good health. CDR3 protein: CASSVERASTDTQYF. CDR3 nucleotide sequence: TGTGCCAGCAGCGTAGAAAGAGCTAGCACAGATACGCAGTATTTT.